This is a list of T cell receptor beta chains from one sample in a study of CD8 T cells in ankylosing spondylitis. MiXCR, applied by TCRdb to the 5' RACE reads, yields one record per CDR3 protein. The table has about 150,000 distinct CDR3 sequences, over 9.5% seen once. Specimen: blood, either unsorted or a sorted T cell fraction (not recorded which). These receptors all come from a female donor with ankylosing spondylitis or in good health (not recorded which). Both conserved end residues are part of each CDR3. A D gene is named only where the DNA matches it firmly. Rows may omit the clone size; those that give it use once, few, many or a size class.

j_gene,d_gene,v_gene,abundance,CDR3aa,CDR3nt
TRBJ1-3,.,TRBV30,few,CAWSSPGNAGNTIYF,TGTGCCTGGAGTTCCCCAGGGAACGCTGGAAACACCATATATTTT
TRBJ2-2,TRBD1,TRBV29-1,many,CSVQGATGELFF,TGCAGCGTTCAGGGGGCGACCGGGGAGCTGTTTTTT
TRBJ2-7,.,TRBV12-3/TRBV12-4,many,CASSSGTSYEQYF,TGTGCCAGCAGTTCAGGGACGTCCTACGAGCAGTACTTC
TRBJ2-3,.,TRBV7-2,many,CASSLAAALDTQYF,TGTGCCAGCAGCTTAGCTGCAGCTTTAGATACGCAGTATTTT
TRBJ2-4,.,TRBV12-3/TRBV12-4,many,CASSPPASADIQYF,TGTGCCAGCAGCCCCCCCGCTAGCGCTGACATTCAGTACTTC
TRBJ2-2,.,TRBV12-3/TRBV12-4,many,CASSFLSPGFTGELFF,TGTGCCAGCAGTTTCCTCAGTCCGGGATTCACCGGGGAGCTGTTTTTT
TRBJ2-2,.,TRBV7-8,.,CASSSGTDNTGELFF,TGTGCCAGCAGCTCCGGGACGGATAACACCGGGGAGCTGTTTTTT
TRBJ1-1,.,TRBV3-1,many,CASSQGIGTEAFF,TGTGCCAGCAGCCAGGGGATAGGCACTGAAGCTTTCTTT
TRBJ2-7,.,TRBV24-1,many,CATSDTGGANEQYF,TGTGCCACCAGTGATACAGGAGGAGCGAACGAGCAGTACTTC
TRBJ1-5,.,TRBV28,few,CASTGQNNQPQHF,TGTGCCAGCACAGGACAGAACAATCAGCCCCAGCATTTT
TRBJ2-1,.,TRBV6-2/TRBV6-3,.,CASRMTAYNEQFF,TGTGCCAGCAGGATGACGGCCTACAATGAGCAGTTCTTC
TRBJ2-1,TRBD2,TRBV20-1,many,CSARLPPGTSGIVSYNEQFF,TGCAGTGCTAGATTACCCCCCGGGACTAGCGGAATAGTCTCCTACAATGAGCAGTTCTTC
TRBJ1-2,TRBD1,TRBV6-5,many,CASSYFRGRGYGYTF,TGTGCCAGCAGTTACTTCAGGGGGCGAGGCTATGGCTACACCTTC
TRBJ1-1,TRBD1,TRBV7-2,many,CASSPLQGVNTEAFF,TGTGCCAGCAGCCCCCTTCAGGGGGTGAACACTGAAGCTTTCTTT
TRBJ1-1,.,TRBV7-9,many,CASSSARPEAFF,TGTGCCAGCAGCTCCGCTCGCCCTGAAGCTTTCTTT
TRBJ1-2,.,TRBV29-1,many,CSVAQGRDYGYTF,TGCAGCGTTGCCCAGGGGAGAGACTATGGCTACACCTTC
TRBJ2-2,.,TRBV5-5,.,CASSLQGKGTGELFF,TGTGCCAGCAGCTTGCAGGGGAAGGGCACCGGGGAGCTGTTTTTT
TRBJ1-1,.,TRBV5-1,.,CASSLAGVIGTEAFF,TGCGCCAGCAGCTTGGCCGGGGTGATAGGCACTGAAGCTTTCTTT
TRBJ2-5,TRBD2,TRBV7-9,many,CASSSSSGGTQETQYF,TGTGCCAGCAGCTCGTCTAGCGGGGGTACTCAAGAGACCCAGTACTTC
TRBJ2-2,.,TRBV12-3/TRBV12-4,many,CASSFQDTGELFF,TGTGCCAGCAGTTTTCAGGATACCGGGGAGCTGTTTTTT
TRBJ2-7,TRBD2,TRBV28,.,CASSLEREFNEQYF,TGTGCCAGCAGTTTAGAGCGGGAGTTCAACGAGCAGTACTTC
TRBJ2-4,.,TRBV4-1,many,CASSPLGSAKNIQYF,TGCGCCAGCAGCCCCCTGGGGTCAGCCAAAAACATTCAGTACTTC